The present T cell receptor (beta chain) was sequenced within a study of T cells in Graves' hyperthyroidism and ophthalmopathy. A few counts support this clonotype. One end of the junction does not line up with germline, which may come from a read error. The investigators amplified TCR beta CDR3 regions from RNA transcripts. The HTBI primer set was used in a first-round RT-PCR of the TCR CDR3. In TCRdb, the multiplex PCR reads were re-called with MiXCR into one record per CDR3 protein. The sample yields 200,000 to 250,000 distinct CDR3 sequences, approximately 16% seen once. Ophthalmopathy patients had Clinical Activity Score at least 3, NOSPECS grade at least 4, duration under 3 months. The PBMCs were sourced from fresh peripheral blood (less than 11 ml). The receptor was isolated from a woman aged 18-30 years with Graves' ophthalmopathy. The specimen sequenced was blood.

The DNA for the CDR3 is TGTGCCAGCAGCCCTGGGACTAGCGAGCAGACCCGGTACTTC. This codes for CASSPGTSEQTRYF. The rearrangement links TRBV7-9 to TRBJ2-5, with 10 bases identical to TRBD2. The CDR3 extends over 14 amino acids. In germline, CDR1 is SEHNR, CDR2 FQNEAQ (reference sequence).